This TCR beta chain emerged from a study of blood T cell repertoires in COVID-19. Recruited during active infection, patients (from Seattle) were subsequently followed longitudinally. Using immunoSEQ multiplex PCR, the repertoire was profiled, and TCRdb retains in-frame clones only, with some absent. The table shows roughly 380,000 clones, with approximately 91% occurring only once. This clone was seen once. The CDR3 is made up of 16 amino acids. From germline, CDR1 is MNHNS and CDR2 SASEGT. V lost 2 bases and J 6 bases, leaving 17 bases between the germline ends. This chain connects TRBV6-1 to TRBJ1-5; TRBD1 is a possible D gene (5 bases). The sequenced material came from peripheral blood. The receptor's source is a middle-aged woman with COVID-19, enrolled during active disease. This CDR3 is CASSEILARRGQPQHF. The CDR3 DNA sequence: TGTGCCAGCAGTGAAATCCTGGCCAGAAGGGGTCAGCCCCAGCATTTT.